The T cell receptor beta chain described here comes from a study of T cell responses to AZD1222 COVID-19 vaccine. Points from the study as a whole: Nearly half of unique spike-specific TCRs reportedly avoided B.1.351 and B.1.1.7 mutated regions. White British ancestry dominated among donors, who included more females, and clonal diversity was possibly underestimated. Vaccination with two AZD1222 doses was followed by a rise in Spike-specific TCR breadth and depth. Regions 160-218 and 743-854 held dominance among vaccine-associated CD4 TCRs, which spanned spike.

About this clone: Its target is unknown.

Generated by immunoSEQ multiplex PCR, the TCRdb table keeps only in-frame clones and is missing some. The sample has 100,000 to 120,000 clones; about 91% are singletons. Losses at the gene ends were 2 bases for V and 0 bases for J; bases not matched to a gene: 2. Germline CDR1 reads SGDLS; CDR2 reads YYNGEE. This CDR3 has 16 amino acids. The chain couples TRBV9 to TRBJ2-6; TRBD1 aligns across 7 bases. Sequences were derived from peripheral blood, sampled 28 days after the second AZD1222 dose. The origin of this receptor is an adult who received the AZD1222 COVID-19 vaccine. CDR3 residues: CASSVGTASGANVLTF. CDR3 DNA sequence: TGTGCCAGCAGCGTGGGGACAGCCTCTGGGGCCAACGTCCTGACTTTC.